The entry below describes one T cell receptor (beta chain). Its antigen is undetermined. The sample comes from a study of cytomegalovirus exposure and HLA in healthy donors. Study-wide points: TCR sequences were mostly rare, though some public TCRs occurred in many donors.

V lost 11 bases and J lost 5; bases outside the gene matches: 6. This CDR3 has 13 residues. CDR1 is SNHLY and CDR2 is FYNNEI in the germline V gene. TCRdb's copy holds only in-frame clones and misses some; the assay was immunoSEQ multiplex PCR. Altogether approximately 190,000 clones are present, 65% to 90% being singletons, with the ten largest covering around 15%. Sequenced: PBMCs. The TCR originated in a woman younger than 45 in good health and CMV-seropositive. The chain carries TRBV2 and TRBJ1-1; TRBD1 aligns across 12 bases. CDR3 in amino acids: CAGDRGRWTEAFF. The CDR3 DNA is TGTGCCGGGGACAGGGGGCGGTGGACTGAAGCTTTCTTT. The entire variable domain, with the rest obtained from reference TRBV2 and TRBJ1-1, is as follows: EPEVTQTPSHQVTQMGQEVILRCVPISNHLYFYWYRQILGQKVEFLVSFYNNEISEKSEIFDDQFSVERPDGSNFTLKIRSTKLEDSAMYFCAGDRGRWTEAFFGQGTRLTVV.